This T cell receptor beta chain is drawn from a study of shared clonotypes between healthy human individuals. CD4+ cell separation produced CD45RA+ naive and CD45RA-negative memory subsets. Study-level findings and limits: Sequencing depth was a factor that was expected to affect clonotype sharing among donors. The small donor group covered limited genetic and exposure diversity.

Genomic DNA of every subset was divided equally among multiple immunoSEQ plates. Generated by immunoSEQ multiplex PCR, the TCRdb table keeps only in-frame clones and is missing some. The sample carries 950,000 to 1,100,000 clones, about three quarters recorded once. As regards this clone: Antigen: not known.

The CDR3 covers 12 residues. The V end was cut by 1 base, the J end by 8 bases, with 9 bases between. The germline V gene encodes CDR1 MDHEN and CDR2 SYDVKM. Sample: memory CD4+ T cells sorted from blood. Regarding subset: CD45RA-negative fraction. The chain has TRBV28 and TRBJ2-7; D is tentatively TRBD1 or TRBD2 (5 bases each). This TCR derives from a young man in good health. The CDR3 nucleotides read TGTGCCAGCAGTTTATTGCAGGGACAGCAGTACTTC. It codes for CASSLLQGQQYF.